The next 24 T cell receptor beta chains were all read from a single sample in a study of blood T cell repertoires in COVID-19. TCRdb keeps only in-frame clones here, not all; method: immunoSEQ multiplex PCR. There are 440,000 or so clones in the sample; 70% to 90% occur only once, and about 1.4% lies in the top ten. Sequences were obtained from peripheral blood. Every receptor here comes from a woman in her 40s with COVID-19, enrolled during active disease.

In its sample, this clone was seen once. This sequence joins TRBV3-1 (or the pseudogene TRBV3-2) and TRBJ2-2, with D possibly being TRBD1 (6 bases). V was pared by 4 bases and J by 6 bases, with 21 bases between. The germline CDR1 and CDR2 sequences are LGHDT and YNNKEL (reference sequence). CDR3 length: 17 amino acids. The CDR3 region has the DNA TGTGCCAGCAGCCCCCCCGCCGGCAGGGGTGGTTCCGGGGAGCTGTTTTTT. This sequence encodes CASSPPAGRGGSGELFF.

The chain carries TRBV6-2 or TRBV6-3 and TRBJ2-1; possibly TRBD2 for D (7 bases). Germline CDR1 is MNHEY and CDR2 is SVGEGT. The V end was cut by 5 bases, the J end by 11 bases, with 19 bases between. The CDR3 length is 14 residues. The CDR3 is CASSLRVGGVQQFF. The CDR3 nucleotides are TGTGCCAGCAGTCTCCGGGTAGGGGGGGTACAGCAGTTCTTC.

CDR3: CASSCYPGTDGRDGYTF. CDR3 bases: TGTGCCAGCAGCTGCTACCCCGGGACAGATGGAAGGGATGGCTACACCTTC. The chain recombines TRBV11-3 with TRBJ1-2, with 7 bases identical to TRBD1. The V segment lost 4 bases and the J segment 6 bases; nucleotides outside the gene matches: 17. This CDR3 is 17 amino acids long. Germline-derived CDR1 and CDR2 are SGHNT and YENEEA.

This clone has only a few counts. Other nucleotide sequences in the sample specify the same CDR3. The V gene is TRBV5-1, the J gene TRBJ1-2; TRBD1 matches at 8 bases. Per germline, CDR1 SGHRS and CDR2 YFSETQ. There are 13 residues in the CDR3. Trimming took 4 bases from V and 3 from J; bases not matched to a gene: 2. In DNA form, the CDR3 reads TGCGCCAGCAGCGGACAGGGTGACTATGGCTACACCTTC. Translated: CASSGQGDYGYTF.

This sequence joins TRBV5-1 and TRBJ2-3; 7 bases line up with TRBD1. This CDR3 spans 14 amino acids. Germline V gives CDR1 SGHRS, CDR2 YFSETQ. The V gene end was trimmed by 2 bases and the J gene end by 2 bases; junction bases not matched to a gene: 2. CDR3 in DNA: TGCGCCAGCAGCTTCGGACAGGTCACAGATACGCAGTATTTT. Protein: CASSFGQVTDTQYF. Drawing the rest from reference TRBV5-1 and TRBJ2-3, the complete variable domain is KAGVTQTPRYLIKTRGQQVTLSCSPISGHRSVSWYQQTPGQGLQFLFEYFSETQRNKGNFPGRFSGRQFSNSRSEMNVSTLELGDSALYLCASSFGQVTDTQYFGPGTRLTVL.

The rearrangement links TRBV19 to TRBJ1-2, with 7 bases identical to TRBD1. The V gene end was trimmed by 3 bases and the J gene end by 2 bases; junction bases not matched to a gene: 3. The V gene's germline CDR1 is LNHDA and CDR2 SQIVND (reference sequence). This CDR3 is built from 14 residues. CDR3 in amino acids: CASSISGGNYGYTF. CDR3 bases: TGTGCCAGTAGTATTTCAGGGGGGAACTATGGCTACACCTTC.

The J gene is TRBJ2-2, the V gene TRBV28; tentative D call: TRBD2 (5 bases). CDR3 size: 14 residues. CDR1 MDHEN and CDR2 SYDVKM come from the germline V gene. The germline V and J ends were trimmed by 5 bases and 1 base, with 8 bases remaining between them. The CDR3 spells CASSPGENTGELFF. The CDR3 DNA reads TGTGCCAGCAGTCCCGGGGAGAACACCGGGGAGCTGTTTTTT.

This chain connects TRBV7-2 to TRBJ1-2; D not certain. Trimming shortened V by 2 bases and J by 5 bases, and 15 bases separated the two germline ends. The germline gives CDR1 SGHTA, CDR2 FQGNSA. This CDR3 spans 15 amino acids. CDR3 sequence: CASSLFPGEEYGYTF. DNA of the CDR3: TGTGCCAGCAGCTTATTTCCCGGGGAGGAATATGGCTACACCTTC. Filled out from reference TRBV7-2 and TRBJ1-2, the complete variable domain reads GAGVSQSPSNKVTEKGKDVELRCDPISGHTALYWYRQSLGQGLEFLIYFQGNSAPDKSGLPSDRFSAERTGGSVSTLTIQRTQQEDSAVYLCASSLFPGEEYGYTFGSGTRLTVV.

The chain joins TRBV2 to TRBJ1-5, with D possibly matching TRBD1 (5 bases). Germline loops: CDR1 SNHLY, CDR2 FYNNEI. V lost 4 bases to trimming and J lost 3 bases, with 7 bases between them. This CDR3 spans 13 amino acids. CDR3 DNA sequence: TGTGCCAGCAGTGGGGACTACAATCAGCCCCAGCATTTT. This gives the protein CASSGDYNQPQHF.

The rearrangement links TRBV2 to TRBJ2-5; D unclear. V lost 8 bases to trimming and J lost 1 base, with 8 bases between them. CDR1 and CDR2 (germline): SNHLY, FYNNEI. There are 12 residues in the CDR3. In nucleotides, the CDR3 is TGTGCCAGCGGGCCGCGCCAAGAGACCCAGTACTTC. It codes for CASGPRQETQYF.

This rearrangement joins TRBV18 to TRBJ1-1; 10 positions match TRBD1. CDR1 is KGHSH, CDR2 LQKENI, per germline. Trimming at V came to 2 bases and at J to 4 bases, leaving 10 bases not matched to a gene. The CDR3 length is 17 residues. The CDR3 is CASSPISGQGFATEAFF. The CDR3 coding sequence is TGTGCCAGCTCACCAATTTCGGGACAGGGGTTTGCCACTGAAGCTTTCTTT.

V and J are TRBV28 and TRBJ1-5; 8 bases fit TRBD1. In germline, CDR1 is MDHEN, CDR2 SYDVKM. This CDR3 has 16 residues. V lost 3 bases, J lost 6 bases, and 10 bases stayed unmatched. The CDR3 coding sequence is TGTGCCAGCAGTTTGCCCAGGCAGGGGGCCGGTCAGCCCCAGCATTTT. It is translated as CASSLPRQGAGQPQHF.

CDR3 nucleotide sequence: TGTGCCAGCACCCCAATGGGGGGAAGCCATCAGCCCCAGCATTTT. This sequence encodes CASTPMGGSHQPQHF. V is TRBV28 and J is TRBJ1-5; a weak D match, TRBD1 (5 bases). The length of the CDR3 is 15 residues. V was cut by 7 bases and J by 5 bases, with 18 bases left in between. The germline V gene encodes CDR1 MDHEN and CDR2 SYDVKM.

The chain has TRBV6-2 or TRBV6-3 and TRBJ2-3; 15 nucleotides match TRBD2. Trimming removed 1 base from V and 5 bases from J; junction bases left unmatched: 1. The germline V gene has CDR1 MNHEY and CDR2 SVGEGT. CDR3 length: 16 amino acids. The chain's CDR3 is CASSYLGLAGGDTQYF. CDR3 DNA: TGTGCCAGCAGTTACTTGGGACTAGCGGGAGGAGATACGCAGTATTTT.

The gene calls are TRBV18 and TRBJ2-1; 9 bases fit TRBD1. V dropped 4 bases and J dropped 4; count of bases not matched to a gene: 5. This CDR3 is 15 amino acids long. The V gene's germline CDR1 is KGHSH and CDR2 LQKENI. The CDR3 DNA reads TGTGCCAGCTCACTTCAGGGACAGGGTTACAATGAGCAGTTCTTC. Amino acid sequence: CASSLQGQGYNEQFF.

CDR3 DNA: TGCGCCAGCAGCCAAGAGTCGGACAGGGTAGCTAACTATGGCTACACCTTC. This encodes CASSQESDRVANYGYTF. The chain couples TRBV4-1 to TRBJ1-2; TRBD1 agrees at 8 bases. Germline V CDR1 and CDR2: MGHRA, YSYEKL. The CDR3 has 17 residues. V shed 0 bases, J shed 0 bases, and the junction held 6 bases outside the gene matches.

This clone was seen only a few times. The V and J genes are TRBV19 and TRBJ2-2; D ambiguous. The CDR3 extends over 15 amino acids. Germline lookup yields CDR1 LNHDA and CDR2 SQIVND (reference sequence). Deletions cut 6 bases from V and 6 bases from J, with 17 bases between. CDR3 sequence: CASRSAQTSSGELFF. In nucleotides, the CDR3 is TGTGCCAGTAGATCCGCACAAACCTCTTCCGGGGAGCTGTTTTTT.

The rearrangement links TRBV14 to TRBJ1-2; 9 positions match TRBD1. The CDR3 runs to 13 residues. V trimming: 6 bases; J trimming: 5 bases; junction bases outside the gene matches: 4. Germline V gene lookup returns CDR1 SGHDN and CDR2 FVKESK. Here the CDR3 DNA reads TGTGCCAGCAGTCTCGACAGGGGGTATGGCTACACCTTC. Protein sequence: CASSLDRGYGYTF.

This clone was picked up one time. The chain combines TRBV19 with TRBJ1-1, with 7 bases aligning to TRBD1. With V trimmed by 1 base and J by 4 bases, 9 bases remained unmatched. The CDR3 spans 16 residues. Germline-derived CDR1 and CDR2 are LNHDA and SQIVND (reference sequence). CDR3 sequence reads: CASSIGRGRGSTEAFF. The CDR3 DNA reads as TGTGCCAGTAGTATAGGTAGGGGCAGGGGGAGCACTGAAGCTTTCTTT.

This clone was detected only a few times. The CDR3 sequence: CASSPVDSEQFF. CDR3 nucleotides: TGTGCCAGCAGCCCCGTAGACAGTGAGCAGTTCTTC. This chain connects TRBV4-2 to TRBJ2-1, with D possibly being TRBD1 (5 bases). V was cut by 4 bases and J by 9 bases, with 10 bases left in between. This CDR3 is built from 12 residues. The V gene's germline CDR1 is LGHNA and CDR2 YNFKEQ.

This sequence joins TRBV7-2 and TRBJ1-4; 8 nucleotides match TRBD1. In germline, CDR1 is SGHTA, CDR2 FQGNSA. V shed 5 bases, J shed 4 bases, and the junction held 3 bases outside the gene matches. The CDR3 has 14 amino acids. In nucleotides, the CDR3 is TGTGCCAGCAGCCGGACAGGGTTTAATGAAAAACTGTTTTTT. This translates into CASSRTGFNEKLFF. The full variable domain, in which reference TRBV7-2 and TRBJ1-4 provide the parts outside the CDR3, is GAGVSQSPSNKVTEKGKDVELRCDPISGHTALYWYRQSLGQGLEFLIYFQGNSAPDKSGLPSDRFSAERTGGSVSTLTIQRTQQEDSAVYLCASSRTGFNEKLFFGSGTQLSVL.

This clone was seen only once. V usage is TRBV5-8 and J usage is TRBJ1-5; tentatively, D is TRBD1 (5 bases). The germline gives CDR1 SGHTS, CDR2 YDEGEE. CDR3 length: 17 residues. Trimming left V 4 bases short and J 2 bases short, with 19 bases between. The CDR3 coding sequence is TGTGCCAGCAGCCTTGCGTGGGGCGCGATCGGCAATCAGCCCCAGCATTTT. Amino acids: CASSLAWGAIGNQPQHF.

The gene calls are TRBV5-6 and TRBJ1-6, with D possibly matching TRBD1 (6 bases). V was cut by 4 bases and J by 2 bases, with 10 bases left in between. Germline lookup yields CDR1 SGHDT and CDR2 YYEEEE. The CDR3 has 15 residues. The CDR3 spells CASSLGGPYNSPLHF. The DNA for the CDR3 is TGTGCCAGCAGCCTCGGGGGGCCCTATAATTCACCCCTCCACTTT.

The rearrangement uses TRBV28 and TRBJ1-4; D not resolved. Germline values: CDR1 MDHEN, CDR2 SYDVKM. The CDR3 loop spans 14 amino acids. Between the trimmed V and J ends, which lost 6 bases and 8 bases, there was a span of 16 bases. The chain's CDR3 is CASSRPGGGEKLFF. In DNA form, the CDR3 reads TGTGCCAGCAGCCGCCCGGGCGGAGGAGAAAAACTGTTTTTT. The variable domain in full, with the rest retrieved from reference TRBV28 and TRBJ1-4, is DVKVTQSSRYLVKRTGEKVFLECVQDMDHENMFWYRQDPGLGLRLIYFSYDVKMKEKGDIPEGYSVSREKKERFSLILESASTNQTSMYLCASSRPGGGEKLFFGSGTQLSVL.